Listed here are 20 T cell receptor beta chains from one sample, sequenced in a study of shared clonotypes between healthy human individuals. Naive CD8 cells were CD45RO-negative, positively selected for CCR7, excluding terminally differentiated effector memory CD45RA+ cells. This table comes from immunoSEQ multiplex PCR, and its TCRdb copy is limited to in-frame clones, with some not included. This sample has around 700,000 clones; approximately 90% occur once, and the top ten carry 24%. Sequencing used naive CD8+ T cells sorted from blood. The source of these receptors is a man aged 25 to 45 in good health.

This clone is a singleton in its sample. This chain joins TRBV5-1 and TRBJ2-1; no reliable D call. The ends were cut back, 0 bases at V and 2 bases at J, with 6 bases in the middle. CDR1 and CDR2 (germline): SGHRS, YFSETQ. The CDR3 contains 14 residues. DNA of the CDR3: TGCGCCAGCAGCTTGGAGGCGCCCTACAATGAGCAGTTCTTC. This encodes CASSLEAPYNEQFF.

The chain links TRBV6-1 to TRBJ2-1; D is uncertain. This CDR3 contains 11 residues. The ends were cut back, 10 bases at V and 4 bases at J, with 8 bases in the middle. Germline V gene lookup returns CDR1 MNHNS and CDR2 SASEGT. CDR3 DNA: TGTGCCACCCTGGGGTACAATGAGCAGTTCTTC. Translation: CATLGYNEQFF.

The chain uses TRBV27 and TRBJ1-1; 7 bases are shared with TRBD1. The length of the CDR3 is 16 residues. Germline V gene lookup returns CDR1 MNHEY and CDR2 SMNVEV (reference sequence). V dropped 6 bases and J dropped 4; count of bases not matched to a gene: 14. In DNA, the CDR3 is TGTGCCAGCAGCTCTTACACTACAGGGGAGGGCACTGAAGCTTTCTTT. Amino acids: CASSSYTTGEGTEAFF.

The V call is TRBV4-2, the J call TRBJ2-2, with no clear D. Germline CDR1 and CDR2: LGHNA and YNFKEQ. This CDR3 comprises 14 residues. V lost 1 base and J lost 2, with 5 bases in between. DNA for the CDR3: TGTGCCAGCAGCCAAGTGGACAACACCGGGGAGCTGTTTTTT. Its translation is CASSQVDNTGELFF.

CDR3 loop: CASSFPLWGRETQYF. The CDR3 DNA sequence: TGTGCCAGCAGTTTTCCCTTGTGGGGGAGGGAGACCCAGTACTTC. The genes are TRBV28 and TRBJ2-5; the D gene is possibly TRBD2 (6 bases). With 3 bases removed from V and 5 bases from J, the gap between germline ends came to 16 bases. Germline CDR1 and CDR2: MDHEN and SYDVKM. This CDR3 contains 15 residues.

The chain links TRBV7-9 to TRBJ1-1, with D hard to call. The V end lost 5 bases, the J end lost 5 bases, and 9 bases lay between the germline ends. The CDR3 length is 12 residues. Germline values: CDR1 SEHNR, CDR2 FQNEAQ (reference sequence). This CDR3 reads CASSDRLTEAFF. Here the CDR3 DNA reads TGTGCCAGCAGCGATCGTCTGACTGAAGCTTTCTTT.

The genes are TRBV5-5 and TRBJ1-1; D remains unclear. The V end lost 0 bases, the J end lost 5 bases, and 17 bases lay between the germline ends. Germline-derived CDR1 and CDR2 are SGHKS and YYEKEE (reference sequence). The CDR3 contains 16 residues. Here the CDR3 DNA reads TGTGCCAGCAGCTTGGTCCGGGCTCGTCTGGGGACTGAAGCTTTCTTT. It codes for CASSLVRARLGTEAFF.

The chain is built from TRBV10-2 and TRBJ2-1; 10 nucleotides match TRBD2. This CDR3 has 17 amino acids. Trimming cost V 2 bases and J 6 bases; bases outside gene matches: 10. Germline CDR1 reads WSHSY; CDR2 reads SAAADI. The CDR3 loop is CASSESLAGEGGNEQFF. The CDR3 region has the DNA TGCGCCAGCAGTGAGAGTCTAGCGGGGGAGGGAGGCAATGAGCAGTTCTTC.

A note on this clone: Other nucleotide sequences from this sample produce the same CDR3. The J gene is TRBJ2-5, the V gene TRBV9; no firm D call. CDR3 size: 14 residues. CDR1 is SGDLS and CDR2 is YYNGEE in the germline V gene. Trimming removed 2 bases from V and 2 bases from J, with 10 bases in between. The CDR3 sequence is CASSVGNLQETQYF. The DNA for the CDR3 is TGTGCCAGCAGCGTCGGAAACCTACAAGAGACCCAGTACTTC.

The J gene is TRBJ2-1, the V gene TRBV20-1; D uncertain. Between the trimmed V and J ends, which lost 5 bases and 12 bases, there was a span of 8 bases. Per germline, CDR1 DFQATT and CDR2 SNEGSKA (reference sequence). The CDR3 totals 9 residues. The CDR3 nucleotides read TGCAGTGCTTCGTTGGCGCAGTTCTTC. Translated: CSASLAQFF.

This clone appeared once. The rearrangement links TRBV5-4 to TRBJ2-7; D remains ambiguous. The CDR3 covers 13 residues. V was shortened by 4 bases and J by 3 bases, with 11 bases between the two germline ends. Germline values: CDR1 SGHNT, CDR2 YYREEE (reference sequence). DNA of the CDR3: TGTGCCAGCAGCCCCGGGCCGTTCTACGAGCAGTACTTC. Translating it yields CASSPGPFYEQYF.

The gene calls are TRBV7-9 and TRBJ2-3; D is undetermined. This CDR3 has 14 residues. V lost 1 base and J lost 2, with 7 bases in between. Germline lookup yields CDR1 SEHNR and CDR2 FQNEAQ (reference sequence). The CDR3 loop reads CASSLELNTDTQYF. The CDR3 DNA is TGTGCCAGCAGCTTAGAACTCAACACAGATACGCAGTATTTT.

This rearrangement joins TRBV11-3 to TRBJ2-1; D not resolved. This CDR3 comprises 15 residues. The V end lost 5 bases, the J end lost 9 bases, and 20 bases lay between the germline ends. CDR1 is SGHNT, CDR2 YENEEA, per germline. CDR3 residues: CASSPREAIVSEQFF. The CDR3 DNA reads as TGTGCCAGCAGCCCCCGAGAAGCTATCGTCAGTGAGCAGTTCTTC.

This chain uses TRBV30 with TRBJ1-4; 10 bases align to TRBD1. V was clipped by 2 bases and J by 6 bases; unmatched bases: 6. The CDR3 totals 15 residues. Germline V gene data show CDR1 as GTSNPN and CDR2 as SVGIG (reference sequence). In DNA form, the CDR3 reads TGTGCCTGGAGTAGGACAGGGGGATTAGATGAAAAACTGTTTTTT. The encoded protein is CAWSRTGGLDEKLFF. Full variable domain (missing parts from reference TRBV30 and TRBJ1-4): SQTIHQWPATLVQPVGSPLSLECTVEGTSNPNLYWYRQAAGRGLQLLFYSVGIGQISSEVPQNLSASRPQDRQFILSSKKLLLSDSGFYLCAWSRTGGLDEKLFFGSGTQLSVL.

The chain employs TRBV11-2 and TRBJ2-1; 9 positions match TRBD2. V shed 5 bases and J 10 bases; nucleotides not matched to a gene: 12. The length of the CDR3 is 15 residues. The germline CDR1 and CDR2 sequences are SGHAT and FQNNGV. This CDR3 is CASSLGLALGYEQFF. Written as DNA, the CDR3 is TGTGCCAGCAGCCTGGGACTAGCTTTGGGATACGAGCAGTTCTTC.

This clone has ten or more counts. The V call is TRBV7-3, the J call TRBJ2-2; tentatively, D is TRBD1 or TRBD2 (5 bases each). V dropped 4 bases and J dropped 6 bases, with 12 bases sitting between them. The germline gives CDR1 SGHTA, CDR2 FQGTGA. This CDR3 contains 14 residues. The CDR3 coding sequence is TGTGCCAGCAGCTCCACCGAGGGACCCGGGGAGCTGTTTTTT. Translation: CASSSTEGPGELFF.

The chain links TRBV27 to TRBJ1-5; tentative D call: TRBD1 (5 bases). Germline V gene sequence: CDR1 MNHEY, CDR2 SMNVEV (reference sequence). CDR3 length: 14 residues. The V end was cut by 5 bases, the J end by 3 bases, with 11 bases between. CDR3 loop: CASSPGSHNQPQHF. In nucleotides, the CDR3 is TGTGCCAGCAGTCCAGGGTCCCACAATCAGCCCCAGCATTTT.

The chain is built from TRBV9 and TRBJ2-1; 12 bases match TRBD2. This CDR3 has 18 amino acids. Per germline, CDR1 SGDLS and CDR2 YYNGEE. The V segment lost 3 bases and the J segment 8 bases; nucleotides outside the gene matches: 15. CDR3 sequence reads: CASSATVPTSGRGDEQFF. The CDR3 bases are TGTGCCAGCAGCGCCACCGTCCCGACTAGCGGGAGAGGCGATGAGCAGTTCTTC.

V usage is TRBV7-9 and J usage is TRBJ2-7; TRBD1 is a possible D gene (6 bases). The CDR3 totals 14 residues. V lost 8 bases to trimming and J lost 2 bases, with 16 bases between them. CDR1 and CDR2 from the germline V gene are SEHNR and FQNEAQ (reference sequence). This CDR3 reads CASGTGTLPYEQYF. DNA for the CDR3: TGTGCCAGCGGGACCGGGACACTTCCCTACGAGCAGTACTTC.

This chain uses TRBV7-2 with TRBJ2-3; D may match TRBD1 or TRBD2 (5 bases each). Germline CDR1 reads SGHTA; CDR2 reads FQGNSA. The V end lost 5 bases, the J end lost 3 bases, and 24 bases lay between the germline ends. This CDR3 has 18 amino acids. The CDR3 DNA reads as TGTGCCAGCAGCCACCCCTCTGGGCGGCCCTGGGGGACAGATACGCAGTATTTT. It codes for CASSHPSGRPWGTDTQYF.